Listed here are 9 T cell receptor beta chains from one sample, sequenced in a study of T cell repertoires in aging, cancer and after chemotherapy. Rearranged V-D-J TRB sequences were amplified with a mixed TRB-A/B primer pool. From the multiplex PCR reads, TCRdb called clonotypes with MiXCR, one entry per CDR3 protein. The profile covers 1,700 or so distinct CDR3 sequences, with about 20% appearing a single time and around 22% taken by the ten largest. The template was genomic DNA from peripheral blood, not RNA. The sequencing input was blood. These receptors were taken from a human donor with a blood cancer.

This clonotype is termed medium-sized (0.01 to 0.1%). The chain employs TRBV20-1 and TRBJ2-7; 12 positions agree with TRBD1. The CDR3 consists of 13 residues. V trimming: 3 bases; J trimming: 7 bases; junction bases outside the gene matches: 4. Germline values: CDR1 DFQATT, CDR2 SNEGSKA (reference sequence). CDR3 sequence: CSASKGQGAEQYF. CDR3 nucleotides: TGCAGTGCTAGTAAGGGACAGGGGGCAGAGCAGTACTTC.

A few counts support this clonotype. The V call is TRBV12-3 or TRBV12-4, the J call TRBJ2-4, with TRBD1 identical over 11 bases. CDR3 length equals 16 residues. The junction had 8 bases not matched to a gene; V was cut back by 2 bases and J by 8 bases. CDR3 sequence: CASSLRFGTGGDIQYF. The DNA of the CDR3 is TGTGCCAGCAGTTTAAGGTTCGGGACAGGGGGTGACATTCAGTACTTC.

This clonotype was seen a few times. The chain couples TRBV7-9 to TRBJ1-2, with TRBD1 matching 7 bases. This CDR3 spans 14 amino acids. The germline gives CDR1 SEHNR, CDR2 FQNEAQ (reference sequence). Trimming cost V 2 bases and J 10 bases; bases outside gene matches: 10. The CDR3 reads CASSLSAGGRVYTF. The CDR3 DNA is TGTGCCAGCAGCTTAAGCGCAGGGGGGCGAGTCTACACCTTC.

This clonotype is categorized as large. The chain couples TRBV6-5 to TRBJ2-1, with D uncertain. The CDR3 totals 13 residues. Germline lookup yields CDR1 MNHEY and CDR2 SVGAGI. V was pared by 6 bases and J by 6 bases, with 12 bases between. The CDR3 here is CASSPSPSNEQFF. DNA for the CDR3: TGTGCCAGCAGCCCCTCCCCCTCCAATGAGCAGTTCTTC.

By share of the sample, this clonotype is medium-sized. The chain has TRBV6-5 and TRBJ1-1; 12 nucleotides line up with TRBD1. This CDR3 is 16 amino acids long. V trimming: 2 bases; J trimming: 11 bases; junction bases outside the gene matches: 12. Germline-derived CDR1 and CDR2 are MNHEY and SVGAGI. The CDR3 sequence is CASSYTPGQGASSAFF. For the CDR3, the DNA is TGTGCCAGCAGTTACACCCCGGGACAGGGGGCGTCTTCCGCTTTCTTT.

This clonotype is medium-sized (0.01 to 0.1%) by share. The genes are TRBV4-2 and TRBJ2-3; TRBD1 matches at 8 bases. The CDR3 runs 17 residues. Germline trimming cut 0 bases from V and 1 base from J; bases unmatched to any gene: 6. Germline V gene lookup returns CDR1 LGHNA and CDR2 YNFKEQ. The CDR3 nucleotides read TGTGCCAGCAGCCAAGACGGTCAGGGGGCGGGCACAGATACGCAGTATTTT. It yields the protein CASSQDGQGAGTDTQYF.

This clonotype was observed a handful of times. This sequence joins TRBV4-3 and TRBJ1-3; D gene ambiguous. V shed 2 bases and J shed 1 base, with 9 bases lying between them. Germline values: CDR1 LGHNA, CDR2 YSLEER. This CDR3 has 15 residues. In DNA form, the CDR3 reads TGCGCCAGCAGCCAACTAGTCCCTTCTGGAAACACCATATATTTT. As protein: CASSQLVPSGNTIYF.

This clonotype is large in the sample. The V and J genes are TRBV19 and TRBJ2-2, with TRBD1 matching 11 bases. Germline assignment: CDR1 LNHDA and CDR2 SQIVND (reference sequence). Trimming removed 4 bases from V and 6 bases from J; junction bases left unmatched: 7. This CDR3 spans 16 amino acids. The CDR3 nucleotides are TGTGCCAGTAGTACTGCGGGACAGGGGGTGGCCGGGGAGCTGTTTTTT. This translates into CASSTAGQGVAGELFF.

By sample fraction, this clonotype is medium-sized. The rearrangement joins TRBV11-2 to TRBJ2-3; weak D call: TRBD2 (5 bases). Per germline, CDR1 SGHAT and CDR2 FQNNGV. CDR3 length: 15 amino acids. Trimming stripped 5 bases from V and 3 bases from J, with 15 bases between. The CDR3, as DNA: TGTGCCAGCAGCCGGGGAAGGGCCGGAACAGATACGCAGTATTTT. Translating gives CASSRGRAGTDTQYF.